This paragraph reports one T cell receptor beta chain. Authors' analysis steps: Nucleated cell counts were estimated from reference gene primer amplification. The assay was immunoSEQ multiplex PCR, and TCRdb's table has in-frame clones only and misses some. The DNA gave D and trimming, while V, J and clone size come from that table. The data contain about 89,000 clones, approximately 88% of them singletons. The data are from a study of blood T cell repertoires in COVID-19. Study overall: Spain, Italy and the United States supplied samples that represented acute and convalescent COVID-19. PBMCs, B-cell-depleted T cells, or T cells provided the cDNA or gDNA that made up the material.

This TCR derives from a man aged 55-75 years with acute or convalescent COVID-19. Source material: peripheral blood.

In DNA form, the CDR3 reads TGTGCCAGCAGCGTAGAAAGTGGGACACCGGGAGGGGTTGACGAGCAGTACTTC. This gives the protein CASSVESGTPGGVDEQYF. The V gene is TRBV9, the J gene TRBJ2-7, with 8 bases lining up with TRBD2. The J segment lost 5 bases and the V segment lost 0 bases, leaving 16 bases of the junction unmatched. CDR3 length: 18 residues. Germline loops: CDR1 SGDLS, CDR2 YYNGEE.